The 28 T cell receptor beta chains presented below share a single source sample, sequenced in a study of shared clonotypes between healthy human individuals. Using immunoSEQ multiplex PCR, the repertoire was profiled, and TCRdb retains in-frame clones only, with some absent. Of some 1 million clones listed, under 80% were seen once; the top ten hold approximately 1.5%. The sequenced material came from memory CD4+ T cells sorted from blood. The subset is: CD45RA-negative fraction. These receptors were obtained from a man aged 18 to 29 in good health.

In its sample, this clone was seen a few times. The rearrangement joins TRBV9 to TRBJ2-1; D may correspond to TRBD1 or TRBD2 (5 bases each). The ends were cut back, 4 bases at V and 8 bases at J, with 19 bases in the middle. The CDR3 loop spans 15 amino acids. The germline gives CDR1 SGDLS, CDR2 YYNGEE. CDR3 in DNA: TGTGCCAGCAGCACCACCGGGACCGAAGCGGATGAGCAGTTCTTC. Encoded protein: CASSTTGTEADEQFF.

This chain connects TRBV14 to TRBJ2-1, with 10 positions matching TRBD2. V lost 4 bases and J lost 2; bases outside the gene matches: 14. The CDR3 contains 19 residues. CDR1 and CDR2 from the germline V gene are SGHDN and FVKESK. The DNA for the CDR3 is TGTGCCAGCAGCCCGTTCATAGTAGCGGGGGGCCTACCCTACAATGAGCAGTTCTTC. Residues: CASSPFIVAGGLPYNEQFF.

The CDR3 sequence: CASSSLQGSYEQYF. CDR3 coding DNA: TGTGCCAGCAGTTCCCTCCAAGGCTCCTACGAGCAGTACTTC. The V call is TRBV27, the J call TRBJ2-7; D remains ambiguous. The V and J ends lost 4 bases and 0 bases respectively, with 10 bases between them. Per the germline V gene, CDR1 is MNHEY and CDR2 is SMNVEV (reference sequence). The CDR3 sequence is 14 residues long.

The rearrangement uses TRBV2 and TRBJ2-2; the D is unclear. The CDR3 loop spans 13 amino acids. Germline CDR1 reads SNHLY; CDR2 reads FYNNEI. With 2 bases removed from V and 7 bases from J, the gap between germline ends came to 8 bases. The chain's CDR3 is CASSENSVGELFF. CDR3 nucleotide sequence: TGTGCCAGCAGTGAAAATAGTGTCGGGGAGCTGTTTTTT.

The genes are TRBV14 and TRBJ2-1; D remains ambiguous. From germline, CDR1 is SGHDN and CDR2 FVKESK. The CDR3 length is 12 residues. The ends were cut back, 3 bases at V and 5 bases at J, with 5 bases in the middle. The CDR3 here is CASSQAHNEQFF. The DNA for the CDR3 is TGTGCCAGCAGCCAGGCGCACAATGAGCAGTTCTTC. The variable domain in full, completed from reference TRBV14 and TRBJ2-1, reads EAGVTQFPSHSVIEKGQTVTLRCDPISGHDNLYWYRRVMGKEIKFLLHFVKESKQDESGMPNNRFLAERTGGTYSTLKVQPAELEDSGVYFCASSQAHNEQFFGPGTRLTVL.

Comment on this clone: The sample has other DNA sequences that encode this CDR3 too. Written as DNA, the CDR3 is TGTGCCAGCAGTTTAGGACAGGCGAACTATGGCTACACCTTC. Encoded protein: CASSLGQANYGYTF. The chain carries TRBV28 and TRBJ1-2, with 7 positions matching TRBD1. The CDR3 spans 14 residues. From germline, CDR1 is MDHEN and CDR2 SYDVKM. V lost 2 bases, J lost 2 bases, and 2 bases stayed unmatched.

CDR3 nucleotides: TGTGCCAGCAGCTTAGGAGTCAGGGGCACAGATACGCAGTATTTT. The encoded protein is CASSLGVRGTDTQYF. The chain combines TRBV7-8 with TRBJ2-3; possibly TRBD1 for D (5 bases). The ends were cut back, 1 base at V and 1 base at J, with 9 bases in the middle. The CDR3 contains 15 residues. Germline values: CDR1 SGHVS, CDR2 FQNEAQ.

J is TRBJ1-5 and V is TRBV2; TRBD1 agrees at 9 bases. V was pared by 6 bases and J by 8 bases, with 11 bases of the junction left unmatched. There are 15 residues in the CDR3. CDR1 SNHLY and CDR2 FYNNEI come from the germline V gene. CDR3 bases: TGTGCCAGCAGAGAGACAGGGGGAAGAATTGAGCCCCAGCATTTT. Amino acid sequence: CASRETGGRIEPQHF.

The chain carries TRBV9 and TRBJ2-2; D is ambiguous. CDR1 and CDR2 from the germline V gene are SGDLS and YYNGEE. The CDR3 has 15 amino acids. V lost 4 bases to trimming and J lost 2 bases, with 12 bases between them. The CDR3 sequence is CASSFLAVNTGELFF. Written as DNA, the CDR3 is TGTGCCAGCAGCTTTCTGGCAGTAAACACCGGGGAGCTGTTTTTT.

The genes are TRBV6-6 and TRBJ1-1; 7 bases align to TRBD1. Unmatched junction bases numbered 8, after V lost 6 bases and J lost 7 bases. Per germline, CDR1 MNHNY and CDR2 SVGAGI (reference sequence). The CDR3 has 13 amino acids. The CDR3 spells CASRPTGAGEAFF. The CDR3 DNA reads TGTGCCAGCAGGCCCACAGGGGCGGGTGAAGCTTTCTTT.

The sample holds a few counts of this clone. The CDR3 region is CASSLGMAGGPNTQYF. The DNA for the CDR3 is TGTGCCAGCAGCTTGGGTATGGCGGGGGGGCCTAATACGCAGTATTTT. The chain recombines TRBV7-6 with TRBJ2-3; 9 bases are a match to TRBD2. The germline V gene has CDR1 SGHVS and CDR2 FNYEAQ. This CDR3 has 16 amino acids. Trimming took 3 bases from V and 7 from J; bases not matched to a gene: 11.

In the case of this clone: A much larger clone lies a single base off, so this may be a read error. This CDR3 is also generated by other DNA sequences in the sample. V and J are TRBV11-2 and TRBJ1-1; D gene unclear. The CDR3 spans 13 residues. Looked up from germline, CDR1 is SGHAT and CDR2 is FQNNGV. CDR3 sequence: CASSLWANTEAFF. CDR3 sequence (DNA): TGTGCCAGCAGCTTGTGGGCGAACACTGAGGCTTTCTTT.

This clone was seen only a few times. The chain carries TRBV30 and TRBJ1-2; D possibly corresponds to TRBD1 (5 bases). This CDR3 comprises 15 residues. Deletions cut 1 base from V and 2 bases from J, with 14 bases between. Germline assignment: CDR1 GTSNPN and CDR2 SVGIG (reference sequence). CDR3 protein: CAWSAPSRANYGYTF. The CDR3 region has the DNA TGTGCCTGGAGTGCCCCCTCCAGGGCGAACTATGGCTACACCTTC.

This sequence joins TRBV19 and TRBJ1-4; D is ambiguous. The CDR3 totals 14 residues. Germline assignment: CDR1 LNHDA and CDR2 SQIVND (reference sequence). V gave up 6 bases and J gave up 5 bases, with 13 bases separating them. The CDR3 sequence is CASSPGWGNEKLFF. CDR3 in DNA: TGTGCCAGTAGCCCGGGTTGGGGAAATGAAAAACTGTTTTTT.

The chain links TRBV27 to TRBJ2-1, with D maybe TRBD1 (6 bases). CDR1 and CDR2 (germline): MNHEY, SMNVEV (reference sequence). V gave up 7 bases and J gave up 3 bases, with 16 bases separating them. The CDR3 contains 15 residues. The CDR3 sequence: CASKLQGRVYNEQFF. As DNA, the CDR3 is TGTGCCAGCAAGCTACAGGGAAGGGTCTACAATGAGCAGTTCTTC.

This clone was observed once. The chain has TRBV2 and TRBJ2-5, with 12 positions matching TRBD2. Germline-derived CDR1 and CDR2 are SNHLY and FYNNEI. The CDR3 extends over 15 amino acids. The V and J ends lost 5 bases and 3 bases, in that order; junction bases with no gene match: 4. CDR3 nucleotides: TGTGCCAGCAGTCTTAGACTAGCGGGGGAAGAGACCCAGTACTTC. This gives the protein CASSLRLAGEETQYF.

This sequence joins TRBV18 and TRBJ1-1; D possibly corresponds to TRBD1 (5 bases). Germline V gene lookup returns CDR1 KGHSH and CDR2 LQKENI. V was pared by 3 bases and J by 1 base, with 12 bases between. CDR3 length equals 15 residues. CDR3 sequence: CASSPMSGQNTEAFF. CDR3 nucleotides: TGTGCCAGCTCACCCATGAGCGGACAGAACACTGAAGCTTTCTTT.

This clone was recorded a few times. The same CDR3 arises from other DNA sequences in this sample as well. The CDR3 DNA reads TGCGCCAGCAGCCTTAGTGGAAGCTCCTACGAGCAGTACTTC. It translates to CASSLSGSSYEQYF. The chain couples TRBV5-1 to TRBJ2-7; D remains unclear. This CDR3 contains 14 residues. Germline CDR1 SGHRS, CDR2 YFSETQ. Trimming removed 4 bases at V and 0 bases at J, with 11 bases between.

This clone was counted between two and nine times. V gene TRBV6-4 combines with J gene TRBJ2-7; D is uncertain. This CDR3 is built from 10 residues. Trimming took off 3 bases at V and 4 bases at J, with 1 base between the two ends. Looked up from germline, CDR1 is MRHNA and CDR2 is SNTAGT. The CDR3 DNA sequence: TGTGCCAGCAGTGATTACGAGCAGTACTTC. It yields the protein CASSDYEQYF.

The rearrangement joins TRBV29-1 to TRBJ2-1; D gene unclear. The CDR3 totals 12 residues. Germline CDR1 and CDR2: SQVTM and ANQGSEA. V dropped 5 bases and J dropped 6 bases, with 11 bases sitting between them. CDR3 coding DNA: TGCAGCGTTTTACCCAGTTCCAATGAGCAGTTCTTC. This sequence encodes CSVLPSSNEQFF.

The rearrangement joins TRBV10-3 to TRBJ1-5, with 8 bases aligning to TRBD1. This CDR3 has 15 amino acids. J gave up 3 bases and V 6 bases, and 7 bases lay outside the gene matches. CDR1 ENHRY and CDR2 SYGVKD come from the germline V gene. The CDR3 DNA follows: TGTGCCATCAGGTCAGACAGGGGACCCAATCAGCCCCAGCATTTT. Its protein is CAIRSDRGPNQPQHF.

This chain joins TRBV30 and TRBJ1-1; 9 bases are a match to TRBD1. With V trimmed by 3 bases and J by 7 bases, 15 bases remained unmatched. This CDR3 is built from 16 residues. Per germline, CDR1 GTSNPN and CDR2 SVGIG (reference sequence). For the CDR3, the DNA is TGTGCCTGGAGAATAGGATTGGACAGGGGTGAAGGTGAAGCTTTCTTT. Protein product: CAWRIGLDRGEGEAFF.

Comment on this clone: A much more abundant neighbour one base away suggests this may be a read error. The CDR3 loop reads CASSPKRDNYGYTF. Here the CDR3 DNA reads TGTGCCAGCAGCCCAAAGAGGGATAACTATGGCTACACCTTC. The genes are TRBV6-6 and TRBJ1-2, with D hard to call. Trimming left V 6 bases short and J 1 base short, with 12 bases between. Germline CDR1 MNHNY, CDR2 SVGAGI (reference sequence). This CDR3 is built from 14 residues.

This clone was observed a few times. This chain links TRBV18 with TRBJ1-1; D possibly corresponds to TRBD1 (5 bases). Germline CDR1 KGHSH, CDR2 LQKENI. The CDR3 covers 15 residues. Trimming removed 2 bases at V and 1 base at J, with 11 bases between. CDR3 DNA sequence: TGTGCCAGCTCACCATCGCCGGGGCCGAACACTGAAGCTTTCTTT. Residues: CASSPSPGPNTEAFF.

This chain joins TRBV29-1 and TRBJ1-1, with D tentatively TRBD1 (5 bases). Germline-derived CDR1 and CDR2 are SQVTM and ANQGSEA. The V and J ends lost 4 bases and 1 base respectively, with 10 bases between them. This CDR3 has 13 amino acids. The CDR3 DNA reads as TGCAGCGTTGTTGCAGGGCGGAACACTGAAGCTTTCTTT. It encodes CSVVAGRNTEAFF.

The rearrangement uses TRBV18 and TRBJ2-5, with D possibly matching TRBD2 (5 bases). There are 15 residues in the CDR3. The V end lost 3 bases, the J end lost 4 bases, and 15 bases lay between the germline ends. Germline V CDR1 and CDR2: KGHSH, LQKENI. The CDR3 loop is CASSPRNDRGETQYF. The DNA for the CDR3 is TGTGCCAGCTCACCGCGTAATGACCGGGGAGAGACCCAGTACTTC.

V and J are TRBV6-1 and TRBJ1-1; D remains ambiguous. There are 14 residues in the CDR3. Germline V gives CDR1 MNHNS, CDR2 SASEGT. Trimming pared 3 bases from V and 0 bases from J, leaving 8 bases between. CDR3 bases: TGTGCCAGCAGTGAGACTAGAATGAACACTGAAGCTTTCTTT. This translates into CASSETRMNTEAFF.

The J gene is TRBJ2-1, the V gene TRBV19; the match to TRBD2 covers 7 bases. There are 16 residues in the CDR3. V lost 5 bases to trimming and J lost 7 bases; unmatched junction nucleotides: 14. The V gene's germline CDR1 is LNHDA and CDR2 SQIVND (reference sequence). CDR3 protein: CASSPLRAGVRNEQFF. The CDR3 nucleotides read TGTGCCAGTAGTCCGCTGAGGGCGGGAGTACGGAATGAGCAGTTCTTC.